Below are 4 T cell receptor beta chains sequenced from a single sample in a study of CD8+CD57+ T cells in acquired aplastic anemia. Patients selected for sequencing had displayed CD8+CD57+ cell expansion by flow cytometry. Genomic DNA acted as the template from which TCR beta VDJ combination and CDR3 sequence profiling were carried out. TCRdb redid the calling of the reads with MiXCR, one entry per CDR3 protein. The table shows approximately 300,000 distinct CDR3 sequences, with 50% to 65% occurring only once. Input material: sorted CD4+, CD8+, or CD8+CD57+ T cells (not recorded which) from PBMCs. The receptors originated from a human donor with aplastic anemia.

The chain carries TRBV12-3 or TRBV12-4 and TRBJ1-1; the D is unclear. V lost 3 bases, J lost 9 bases, and 11 bases lay in between. The CDR3 is 12 amino acids. The CDR3 spells CASSLVVSQAFF. CDR3 DNA: TGTGCCAGCAGTTTGGTAGTTTCCCAAGCTTTCTTT.

This chain links TRBV24-1 with TRBJ2-7, with TRBD2 identical over 10 bases. This CDR3 comprises 16 residues. Trimming took 2 bases from V and 5 from J; bases not matched to a gene: 8. CDR1 and CDR2 from the germline V gene are KGHDR and SFDVKD. CDR3 loop: CATSDWTSGGVDEQYF. The CDR3 bases are TGTGCCACCAGTGATTGGACTAGCGGAGGGGTGGACGAGCAGTACTTC.

This clonotype was counted many times. This chain joins TRBV5-1 and TRBJ1-3; 8 bases align to TRBD1. The germline gives CDR1 SGHRS, CDR2 YFSETQ. There are 15 residues in the CDR3. V gave up 3 bases and J gave up 3 bases; unmatched junction bases: 5. The CDR3 protein is CASSSGQGGGNTIYF. The CDR3 region has the DNA TGCGCCAGCAGCTCTGGACAGGGCGGTGGAAACACCATATATTTT.

As to this clonotype: This may be a read error, as it is one base from a much larger clone. This chain connects TRBV5-4 to TRBJ2-3; 8 bases are shared with TRBD2. Per germline, CDR1 SGHNT and CDR2 YYREEE (reference sequence). Trimming removed 5 bases from V and 4 bases from J; junction bases left unmatched: 12. This CDR3 comprises 16 residues. Here the CDR3 DNA reads TGTGCCAGCAGTTCGGGACTAGATGTGAAACCAGATACGCAGTATTTT. Its translation: CASSSGLDVKPDTQYF.